The 18 T cell receptor beta chains presented below share a single source sample, sequenced in a study of beta chain features in type 1 diabetes. Findings and caveats of the study: Shorter TCRB CDR3s, moderately but significantly so, marked every one of the four CD4+ subsets in Type 1 diabetes patients.

The study reverse transcribed the entire isolated RNA, so it sequenced expressed TCRB transcripts. TCRdb keeps only in-frame clones here, not all; method: immunoSEQ multiplex PCR. The table lists around 180,000 clones, 7.5% to 8.5% of them singletons, with 0.5% in the top ten. Their antigen targets remain unknown. The sample taken for sequencing was central memory CD4+ T cells from blood. These receptors all stem from a man aged 18-30 years with type 1 diabetes.

This clone was found a few times. The V gene is TRBV5-1, the J gene TRBJ2-5; 11 bases fit TRBD2. Unmatched junction bases numbered 3, after V lost 4 bases and J lost 1 base. The CDR3 has 15 amino acids. Germline assignment: CDR1 SGHRS and CDR2 YFSETQ. In DNA form, the CDR3 reads TGCGCCAGCAGCCCCGGGACTAGCGGCCAAGAGACCCAGTACTTC. Translating gives CASSPGTSGQETQYF.

V gene TRBV19 combines with J gene TRBJ1-5, with D possibly TRBD1 on 6 matching bases. Germline V gene data show CDR1 as LNHDA and CDR2 as SQIVND (reference sequence). V was cut by 6 bases and J by 2 bases, with 17 bases left in between. CDR3 size: 16 residues. CDR3 protein: CASSRTQGFGNQPQHF. The CDR3 nucleotides are TGTGCCAGTAGCCGAACACAGGGCTTTGGCAATCAGCCCCAGCATTTT.

This clone was seen more than once but under ten times. V is TRBV5-6 and J is TRBJ2-3; no firm D call. This CDR3 region has 13 residues. Germline-derived CDR1 and CDR2 are SGHDT and YYEEEE. Trimming removed 4 bases from V and 6 bases from J, with 12 bases in between. CDR3 region: CASSQSLLDTQYF. CDR3 DNA: TGTGCCAGCAGCCAATCATTACTCGATACGCAGTATTTT.

This clone showed up just a few times. The chain recombines TRBV5-1 with TRBJ2-3; D is possibly TRBD1 (6 bases). The CDR3 covers 13 residues. The germline V gene has CDR1 SGHRS and CDR2 YFSETQ. The V end was cut by 2 bases, the J end by 3 bases, with 7 bases between. The CDR3: CASSLGQTDTQYF. The CDR3 nucleotides are TGCGCCAGCAGCTTAGGACAGACAGATACGCAGTATTTT.

This clone showed up just a few times. The V gene is TRBV15, the J gene TRBJ2-3; a possible D gene is TRBD2 (6 bases). Trimming took off 3 bases at V and 0 bases at J, with 10 bases between the two ends. The length of the CDR3 is 15 residues. Per germline, CDR1 LNHNV and CDR2 YYDKDF (reference sequence). CDR3 protein: CATSSRRGSTDTQYF. For the CDR3, the DNA is TGTGCCACCAGCAGCCGACGGGGGAGCACAGATACGCAGTATTTT.

This sequence joins TRBV5-6 and TRBJ1-2, with 8 bases fitting TRBD1. CDR1 SGHDT and CDR2 YYEEEE come from the germline V gene. V trimming: 2 bases; J trimming: 8 bases; junction bases outside the gene matches: 5. The CDR3 contains 13 residues. The DNA for the CDR3 is TGTGCCAGCAGCTTCCAGGGGGCGGAGGGCTACACCTTC. Translated, it gives CASSFQGAEGYTF.

This clone came up a few times. This chain links TRBV28 with TRBJ2-2, with 9 bases fitting TRBD2. V was pared by 3 bases and J by 7 bases, with 12 bases of the junction left unmatched. The CDR3 sequence is 17 residues long. Germline lookup yields CDR1 MDHEN and CDR2 SYDVKM. Here the CDR3 reads CASSFKLGLAGHGELFF. In nucleotides, the CDR3 is TGTGCCAGCAGTTTCAAACTCGGGCTAGCGGGACACGGGGAGCTGTTTTTT.

The chain joins TRBV2 to TRBJ2-2; TRBD2 aligns across 7 bases. Trimming removed 8 bases from V and 4 bases from J; junction bases left unmatched: 4. The CDR3 has 13 amino acids. Germline CDR1 SNHLY, CDR2 FYNNEI. The CDR3 DNA reads as TGTGCCAGCGGGCGGGAGCCCACCGGGGAGCTGTTTTTT. Translation: CASGREPTGELFF.

The rearrangement uses TRBV30 and TRBJ2-5, with D possibly being TRBD1 (5 bases). V lost 4 bases and J 2 bases, leaving 11 bases between the germline ends. The CDR3 runs to 13 residues. The germline gives CDR1 GTSNPN, CDR2 SVGIG (reference sequence). CDR3 sequence (DNA): TGTGCCTGGAAGGGGAATGGTCAAGAGACCCAGTACTTC. It specifies CAWKGNGQETQYF.

This clone occurred a few times. The chain recombines TRBV5-4 with TRBJ1-6; 7 nucleotides match TRBD1. Germline V lookup: CDR1 SGHNT, CDR2 YYREEE (reference sequence). V lost 2 bases to trimming and J lost 6 bases; unmatched junction nucleotides: 8. The CDR3 extends over 16 amino acids. CDR3 in amino acids: CASSLAETGINSPLHF. CDR3 in DNA: TGTGCCAGCAGCTTAGCCGAGACAGGGATTAATTCACCCCTCCACTTT. The full variable domain, with the rest looked up from reference TRBV5-4 and TRBJ1-6, is ETGVTQSPTHLIKTRGQQVTLRCSSQSGHNTVSWYQQALGQGPQFIFQYYREEENGRGNFPPRFSGLQFPNYSSELNVNALELDDSALYLCASSLAETGINSPLHFGNGTRLTVT.

The chain couples TRBV6-6 to TRBJ2-5; no clear D. The CDR3 contains 13 residues. Germline V CDR1 and CDR2: MNHNY, SVGAGI (reference sequence). V lost 10 bases, J lost 3 bases, and 15 bases lay in between. CDR3 DNA: TGTGCCAACGCCATGGCCTCAAAAGAGACCCAGTACTTC. It specifies CANAMASKETQYF.

This clone was detected only a few times. The chain recombines TRBV7-9 with TRBJ2-5; 7 bases fit TRBD1. The CDR3 sequence is 14 residues long. Germline V lookup: CDR1 SEHNR, CDR2 FQNEAQ (reference sequence). V lost 3 bases, J lost 3 bases, and 4 bases stayed unmatched. The CDR3 DNA is TGTGCCAGCAGCTTGATCACAGGGGAAGAGACCCAGTACTTC. Its translation is CASSLITGEETQYF.

The chain combines TRBV2 with TRBJ1-4; D uncertain. Germline-derived CDR1 and CDR2 are SNHLY and FYNNEI. The length of the CDR3 is 15 residues. Trimming stripped 2 bases from V and 10 bases from J, with 17 bases between. CDR3 protein: CASSEMGSGIAKLFF. The CDR3 DNA sequence: TGTGCCAGCAGTGAAATGGGGTCGGGGATCGCAAAACTGTTTTTT.

This clone was counted only a few times. V is TRBV30 and J is TRBJ2-5, with 8 bases that match TRBD1. J lost 9 bases, V lost 4 bases, and 10 bases had no gene match. Per the germline V gene, CDR1 is GTSNPN and CDR2 is SVGIG (reference sequence). The length of the CDR3 is 13 residues. The CDR3 region is CAWIRGQGRAQYF. DNA of the CDR3: TGTGCCTGGATTCGAGGACAGGGAAGGGCCCAGTACTTC.

This clone was observed a few times. The rearrangement joins TRBV7-2 to TRBJ2-5; D remains ambiguous. The CDR3 totals 13 residues. Deletions cut 6 bases from V and 1 base from J, with 9 bases between. Germline assignment: CDR1 SGHTA and CDR2 FQGNSA. The CDR3 loop reads CASRPGSQETQYF. The CDR3 DNA follows: TGTGCCAGCAGACCAGGCAGCCAAGAGACCCAGTACTTC.

This chain uses TRBV19 with TRBJ1-5; 7 bases map to TRBD1. The germline V gene has CDR1 LNHDA and CDR2 SQIVND (reference sequence). V trimming: 2 bases; J trimming: 6 bases; junction bases outside the gene matches: 7. This CDR3 region has 15 residues. The CDR3: CASSIRQGVGQPQHF. Written as DNA, the CDR3 is TGTGCCAGTAGTATACGTCAGGGGGTTGGTCAGCCCCAGCATTTT.

This clone was counted only a few times. The chain has TRBV28 and TRBJ2-1; 8 bases agree with TRBD1. V was pared by 5 bases and J by 0 bases, with 6 bases of the junction left unmatched. The CDR3 runs to 16 residues. CDR1 and CDR2 (germline): MDHEN, SYDVKM. The CDR3 reads CASSPPGQGSYNEQFF. The DNA for the CDR3 is TGTGCCAGCAGTCCCCCCGGACAGGGCTCCTACAATGAGCAGTTCTTC.

This clone was observed a few times. The V call is TRBV4-3, the J call TRBJ2-4, with 10 bases aligning to TRBD1. V gave up 2 bases and J gave up 8 bases; unmatched junction bases: 6. The germline gives CDR1 LGHNA, CDR2 YSLEER. This CDR3 has 15 residues. This CDR3 reads CASSQFDRGQDIQYF. The CDR3 DNA is TGCGCCAGCAGCCAATTCGACAGGGGGCAAGACATTCAGTACTTC.